This TCR beta chain originates from a study of blood T cell repertoires in COVID-19. Study background: Some COVID-19 samples were acute and others convalescent; all came from the United States, Italy and Spain. PBMCs, B-cell-depleted T cells, or T cells were the source of the cDNA or gDNA that made up the material.

This CDR3 spans 14 amino acids. Germline-derived CDR1 and CDR2 are MNHNY and SVGAGI (reference sequence). V was pared by 8 bases and J by 1 base, with 14 bases between. In the original analysis: It was from reference gene primer amplification that nucleated cell counts were estimated. The assay was immunoSEQ multiplex PCR, and TCRdb's table has in-frame clones only and misses some. V and J calls and clone size are copied from that table; D and trimming were computed from the DNA. This sample has about 440,000 clones, with around nine tenths found just once. The sequencing input was peripheral blood. V and J are TRBV6-6 and TRBJ2-5; no clear D gene. The receptor's source is a woman between 25 and 40 years old with acute or convalescent COVID-19. The CDR3: CASQQSSSQETQYF. The CDR3 region has the DNA TGTGCCAGCCAACAATCGTCATCCCAAGAGACCCAGTACTTC.